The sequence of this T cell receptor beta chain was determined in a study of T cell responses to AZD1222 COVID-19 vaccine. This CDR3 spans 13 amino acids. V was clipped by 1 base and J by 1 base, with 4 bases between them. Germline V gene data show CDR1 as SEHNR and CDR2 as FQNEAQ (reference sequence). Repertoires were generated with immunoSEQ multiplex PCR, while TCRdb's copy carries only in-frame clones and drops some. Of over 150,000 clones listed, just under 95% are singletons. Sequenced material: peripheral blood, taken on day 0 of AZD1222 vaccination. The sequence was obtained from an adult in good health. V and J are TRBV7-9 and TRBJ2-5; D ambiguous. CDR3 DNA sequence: TGTGCCAGCAGCTTAGTGGTCCAAGAGACCCAGTACTTC. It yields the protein CASSLVVQETQYF.